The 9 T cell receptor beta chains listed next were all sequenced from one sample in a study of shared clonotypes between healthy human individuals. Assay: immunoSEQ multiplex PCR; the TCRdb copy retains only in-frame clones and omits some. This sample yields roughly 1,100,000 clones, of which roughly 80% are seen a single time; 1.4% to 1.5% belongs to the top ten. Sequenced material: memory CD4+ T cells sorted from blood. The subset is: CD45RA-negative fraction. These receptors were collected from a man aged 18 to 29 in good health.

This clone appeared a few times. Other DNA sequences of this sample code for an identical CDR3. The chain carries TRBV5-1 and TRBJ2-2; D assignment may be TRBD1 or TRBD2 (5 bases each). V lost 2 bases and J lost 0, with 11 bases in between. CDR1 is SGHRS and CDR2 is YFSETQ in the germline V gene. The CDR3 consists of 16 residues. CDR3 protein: CASSFSGTANTGELFF. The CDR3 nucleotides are TGCGCCAGCAGCTTCTCCGGGACCGCGAACACCGGGGAGCTGTTTTTT.

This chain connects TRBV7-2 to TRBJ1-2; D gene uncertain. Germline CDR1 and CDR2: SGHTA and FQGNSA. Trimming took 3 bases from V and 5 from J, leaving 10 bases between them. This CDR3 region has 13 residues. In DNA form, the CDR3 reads TGTGCCAGCAGCTTCTCCGCAGATTATGGCTACACCTTC. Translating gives CASSFSADYGYTF.

The CDR3 DNA follows: TGTGCCAGCAGCTTAGCGCAGGGGTTGAACACCGGGGAGCTGTTTTTT. It translates to CASSLAQGLNTGELFF. The V call is TRBV7-2, the J call TRBJ2-2, with D perhaps TRBD1 (6 bases). Germline CDR1 reads SGHTA; CDR2 reads FQGNSA. The CDR3 sequence is 16 residues long. Trimming shortened V by 0 bases and J by 1 base, and 9 bases separated the two germline ends.

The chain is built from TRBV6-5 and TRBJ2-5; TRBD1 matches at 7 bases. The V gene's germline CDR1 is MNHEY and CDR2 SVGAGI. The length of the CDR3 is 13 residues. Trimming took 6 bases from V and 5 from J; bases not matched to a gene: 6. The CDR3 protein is CASRRDRGETQYF. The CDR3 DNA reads TGTGCCAGCAGACGGGACAGAGGGGAGACCCAGTACTTC.

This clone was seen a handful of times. In nucleotides, the CDR3 is TGCGCCAGCAGCTTGGAAGGGGCGCCTTCGAACACTGAAGCTTTCTTT. It codes for CASSLEGAPSNTEAFF. The chain employs TRBV5-1 and TRBJ1-1; possibly TRBD1 for D (5 bases). This CDR3 is built from 16 residues. Per germline, CDR1 SGHRS and CDR2 YFSETQ. V was pared by 0 bases and J by 1 base, with 13 bases between.

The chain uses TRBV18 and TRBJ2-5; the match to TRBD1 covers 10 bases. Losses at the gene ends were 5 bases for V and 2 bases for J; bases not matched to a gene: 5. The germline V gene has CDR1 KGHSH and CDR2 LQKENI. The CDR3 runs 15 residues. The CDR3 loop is CASSSGQGVQETQYF. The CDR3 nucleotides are TGTGCCAGCTCATCAGGACAGGGGGTACAAGAGACCCAGTACTTC.

CDR3 sequence (DNA): TGTGCCAGCAGCCGGGACACTTTCTCTGGAAACACCATATATTTT. It encodes CASSRDTFSGNTIYF. V gene TRBV6-5 combines with J gene TRBJ1-3, with a weak D call TRBD1 (6 bases). V was pared by 6 bases and J by 0 bases, with 12 bases between. The CDR3 consists of 15 residues. Germline loops: CDR1 MNHEY, CDR2 SVGAGI.

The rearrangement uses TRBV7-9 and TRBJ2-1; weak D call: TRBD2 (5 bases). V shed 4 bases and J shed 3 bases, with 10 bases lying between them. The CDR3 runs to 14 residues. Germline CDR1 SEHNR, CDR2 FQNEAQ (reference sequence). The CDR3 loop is CASSSAGIYNEQFF. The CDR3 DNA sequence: TGTGCCAGCAGCTCCGCGGGCATCTACAATGAGCAGTTCTTC.

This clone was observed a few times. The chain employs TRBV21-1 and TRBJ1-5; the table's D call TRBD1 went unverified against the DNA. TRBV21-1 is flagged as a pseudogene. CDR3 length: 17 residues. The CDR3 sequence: CASSKIGRQGPNQPQHF. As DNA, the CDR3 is TGTGCCAGCAGCAAAATAGGACGGCAGGGGCCGAACCAGCCCCAGCATTTT.